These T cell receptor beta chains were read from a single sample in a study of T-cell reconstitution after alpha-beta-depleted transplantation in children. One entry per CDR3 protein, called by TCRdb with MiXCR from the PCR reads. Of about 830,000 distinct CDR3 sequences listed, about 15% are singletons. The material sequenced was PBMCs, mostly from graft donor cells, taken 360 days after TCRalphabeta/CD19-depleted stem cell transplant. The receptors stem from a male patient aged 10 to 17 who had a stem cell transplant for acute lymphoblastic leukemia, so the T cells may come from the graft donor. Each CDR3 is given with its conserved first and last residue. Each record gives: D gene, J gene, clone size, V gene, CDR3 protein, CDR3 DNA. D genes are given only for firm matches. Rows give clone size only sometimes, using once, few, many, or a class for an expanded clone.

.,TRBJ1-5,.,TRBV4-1,CASSHHGVNQPQHF,TGCGCCAGCAGCCACCACGGGGTCAATCAGCCCCAGCATTTT
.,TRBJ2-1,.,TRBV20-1,CSARDYNEQFF,TGCAGTGCTAGAGATTACAATGAGCAGTTCTTC
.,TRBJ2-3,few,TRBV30,CAWSEGGASTDTQYF,TGTGCCTGGAGTGAGGGCGGTGCTAGCACAGATACGCAGTATTTT
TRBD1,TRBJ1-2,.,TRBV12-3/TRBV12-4,CASTWGQNYGYTF,TGTGCCAGCACTTGGGGACAGAACTATGGCTACACCTTC
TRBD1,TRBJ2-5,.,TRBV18,CASSPQTGGYQETQYF,TGTGCCAGCTCACCACAGACAGGGGGCTATCAAGAGACCCAGTACTTC
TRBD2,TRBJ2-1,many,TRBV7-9,CASTLLAGGTYNEQFF,TGTGCCAGCACCTTACTAGCGGGAGGGACCTACAATGAGCAGTTCTTC
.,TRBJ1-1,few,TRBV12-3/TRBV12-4,CASSRTGTPNTEAFF,TGTGCCAGCAGCCGAACAGGGACCCCGAACACTGAAGCTTTCTTT
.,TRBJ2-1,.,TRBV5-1,CARSVAEGNEQFF,TGCGCCAGGTCGGTAGCGGAGGGGAATGAGCAGTTCTTC
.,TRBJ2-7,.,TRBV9,CASSVGRARGYEQYF,TGTGCCAGCAGCGTAGGTCGGGCTAGGGGCTACGAGCAGTACTTC
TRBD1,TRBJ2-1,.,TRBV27,CASSLTYRAGGLYNEQFF,TGTGCCAGCAGTTTAACTTACCGGGCAGGGGGCCTTTACAATGAGCAGTTCTTC
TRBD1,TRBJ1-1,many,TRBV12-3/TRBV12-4,CASSSQGTEAFF,TGTGCCAGCAGCTCACAGGGGACTGAAGCTTTCTTT
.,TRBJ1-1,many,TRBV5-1,CASSLGTASGAFF,TGCGCCAGCAGCTTGGGTACAGCCAGTGGAGCTTTCTTT
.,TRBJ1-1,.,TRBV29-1,CSVGRLNTEAFF,TGCAGCGTTGGTCGCTTGAACACTGAAGCTTTCTTT
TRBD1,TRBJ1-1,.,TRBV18,CASSAPGQGGAFF,TGTGCCAGCTCAGCCCCGGGACAGGGGGGTGCTTTCTTT
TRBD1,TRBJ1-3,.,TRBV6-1,CASSPNVDRVIGNTIYF,TGTGCCAGCAGTCCAAATGTCGACAGGGTAATTGGAAACACCATATATTTT
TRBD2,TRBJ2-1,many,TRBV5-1,CASSWTGGWNDEQFF,TGCGCCAGCAGCTGGACGGGAGGATGGAACGATGAGCAGTTCTTC
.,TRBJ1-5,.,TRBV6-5,CASSWTRREPQHF,TGTGCCAGCAGTTGGACACGCCGGGAGCCCCAGCATTTT
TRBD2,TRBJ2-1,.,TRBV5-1,CASSLARLAGVLANEQFF,TGCGCCAGCAGCTTGGCTCGGCTAGCGGGAGTTTTGGCCAATGAGCAGTTCTTC
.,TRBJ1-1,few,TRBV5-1,CASSLSWGPLNTEAFF,TGCGCCAGCAGCTTGAGCTGGGGACCGCTGAACACTGAAGCTTTCTTT
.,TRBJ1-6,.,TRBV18,CASSPDVGSPLHF,TGTGCCAGCTCACCCGACGTGGGTTCACCCCTCCACTTT
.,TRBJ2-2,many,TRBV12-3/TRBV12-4,CASSFAGVNTGELFF,TGTGCCAGCAGTTTTGCAGGGGTAAACACCGGGGAGCTGTTTTTT
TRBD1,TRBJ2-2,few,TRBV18,CASSSGQARTGELFF,TGTGCCAGCTCATCCGGACAGGCGAGGACCGGGGAGCTGTTTTTT
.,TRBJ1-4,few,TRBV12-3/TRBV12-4,CASSFRGRAEKLFF,TGTGCCAGCAGTTTTAGGGGCAGGGCTGAAAAACTGTTTTTT
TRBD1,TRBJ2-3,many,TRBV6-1,CASNPGTGGRVDTQYF,TGTGCCAGCAATCCAGGGACAGGGGGACGGGTGGATACGCAGTATTTT
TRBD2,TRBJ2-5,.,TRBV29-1,CSGGLAGGETQYF,TGCAGCGGGGGACTAGCGGGAGGAGAGACCCAGTACTTC
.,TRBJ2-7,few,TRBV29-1,CSVVGGILYEQYF,TGCAGCGTTGTCGGCGGGATTTTGTACGAGCAGTACTTC
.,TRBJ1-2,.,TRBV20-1,CSARARGHPDNYGYTF,TGCAGTGCTAGAGCTCGGGGCCACCCGGACAACTATGGCTACACCTTC
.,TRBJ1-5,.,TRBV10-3,CAINEGLNQPQHF,TGTGCCATCAACGAAGGGCTTAATCAGCCCCAGCATTTT
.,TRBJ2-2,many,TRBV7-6,CASRLSYTGELFF,TGTGCCAGCAGACTTAGTTACACCGGGGAGCTGTTTTTT
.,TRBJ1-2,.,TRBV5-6,CASSVQGFYGYTF,TGTGCCAGCAGCGTACAGGGCTTCTATGGCTACACCTTC
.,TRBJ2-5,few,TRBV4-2,CASSQGPPRETQYF,TGTGCCAGCAGCCAAGGGCCACCTCGGGAGACCCAGTACTTC
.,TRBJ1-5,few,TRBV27,CASSFPGQPQHF,TGTGCCAGCAGTTTTCCCGGACAGCCCCAGCATTTT
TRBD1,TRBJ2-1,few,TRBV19,CASKAGTGDNNEQFF,TGTGCCAGTAAGGCCGGGACAGGGGATAACAATGAGCAGTTCTTC
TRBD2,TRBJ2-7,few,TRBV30,CAWRGGSGRVTLDEQYF,TGTGCCTGGAGGGGGGGTAGCGGGAGAGTGACTTTGGACGAGCAGTACTTC
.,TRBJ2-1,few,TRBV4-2,CASSQDRDGEQFF,TGTGCCAGCAGCCAAGACCGGGATGGTGAGCAGTTCTTC
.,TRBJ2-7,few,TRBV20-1,CSGRDPFPTYEQYF,TGCAGTGGAAGAGATCCATTTCCCACCTACGAGCAGTACTTC
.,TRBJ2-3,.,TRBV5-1,CASSLSVGTDTQYF,TGCGCCAGCAGCTTGTCCGTAGGCACAGATACGCAGTATTTT
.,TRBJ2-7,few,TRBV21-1,CASSRYSQGSTYEQYF,TGTGCCAGCAGCAGATACTCACAGGGCTCAACCTACGAGCAGTACTTC
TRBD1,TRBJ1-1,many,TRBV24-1,CATSDLGQPLKTFF,TGTGCCACCAGTGACCTGGGACAGCCCCTGAAGACTTTCTTT
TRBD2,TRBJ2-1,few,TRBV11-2,CASSPTRLAGGSDEQFF,TGTGCCAGCAGCCCGACGCGACTAGCGGGAGGCTCGGATGAGCAGTTCTTC
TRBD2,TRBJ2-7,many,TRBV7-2,CASSQLLAGNEQYF,TGTGCCAGCAGCCAGCTACTAGCGGGAAACGAGCAGTACTTC
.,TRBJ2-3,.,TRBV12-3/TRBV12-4,CASSSQGRTDTQYF,TGTGCCAGCAGTTCCCAAGGGCGCACAGATACGCAGTATTTT
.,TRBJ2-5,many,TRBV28,CASSAGRPQYF,TGTGCCAGCAGTGCGGGACGGCCACAGTACTTC
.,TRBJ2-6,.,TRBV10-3,CAISGGQGGANVLTF,TGTGCCATCAGTGGGGGGCAAGGTGGGGCCAACGTCCTGACTTTC
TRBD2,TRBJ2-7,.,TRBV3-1,CASSQDSVAGAYEQYF,TGTGCCAGCAGCCAAGATTCGGTAGCGGGAGCCTACGAGCAGTACTTC
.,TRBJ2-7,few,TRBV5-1,CASSLASGLSGREQYF,TGCGCCAGCAGCTTGGCTTCTGGGTTGTCAGGGCGGGAGCAGTACTTC
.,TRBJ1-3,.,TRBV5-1,CASSPSGNGNTIYF,TGCGCCAGCAGCCCCTCCGGGAACGGAAACACCATATATTTT
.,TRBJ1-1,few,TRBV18,CASSPLPTGGNTEAFF,TGTGCCAGCTCTCCACTCCCAACGGGAGGGAACACTGAAGCTTTCTTT
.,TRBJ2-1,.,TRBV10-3,CATLDIGTDNEQFF,TGTGCCACTTTGGACATCGGCACAGACAATGAGCAGTTCTTC
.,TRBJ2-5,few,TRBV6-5,CASSYRIPIYQETQYF,TGTGCCAGCAGTTACCGTATACCTATATACCAAGAGACCCAGTACTTC
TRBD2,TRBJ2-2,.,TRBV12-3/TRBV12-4,CASSYASGRGTGELFF,TGTGCCAGCAGTTATGCTAGCGGGAGGGGTACCGGGGAGCTGTTTTTT
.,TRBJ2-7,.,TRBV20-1,CSARGGGGSYEQYF,TGCAGTGCTAGAGGCGGGGGCGGGTCCTACGAGCAGTACTTC
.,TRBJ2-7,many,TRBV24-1,CATSASTNSYEQYF,TGTGCCACCAGTGCTAGCACCAACTCCTACGAGCAGTACTTC
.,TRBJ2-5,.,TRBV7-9,CASCELPQETQYF,TGTGCCAGCTGCGAACTACCCCAAGAGACCCAGTACTTC
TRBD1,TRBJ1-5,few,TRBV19,CASSVGQGAIQPQHF,TGTGCCAGTAGCGTTGGACAGGGGGCGATTCAGCCCCAGCATTTT
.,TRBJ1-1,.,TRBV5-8,CASSPPRGAMPNTEAFF,TGTGCCAGCAGCCCCCCCCGGGGGGCTATGCCGAACACTGAAGCTTTCTTT
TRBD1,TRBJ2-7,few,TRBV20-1,CSARRDRAPYEQYF,TGCAGTGCTAGGAGGGACAGGGCACCCTACGAGCAGTACTTC